Below are 19 T cell receptor beta chains sequenced from a single sample in a study of cytomegalovirus exposure and HLA in healthy donors. Method: immunoSEQ multiplex PCR; TCRdb's copy keeps in-frame clones and lacks some. The sample lists approximately 170,000 clones, less than 90% occurring once. Sequencing used PBMCs. The receptors here all came from a man younger than 40 in good health and CMV-seropositive.

The chain employs TRBV28 and TRBJ1-2, with D perhaps TRBD1 (6 bases). The germline CDR1 and CDR2 sequences are MDHEN and SYDVKM. Trimming left V 6 bases short and J 8 bases short, with 13 bases between. The CDR3 extends over 12 amino acids. This CDR3 reads CASRGPGEGYTF. The CDR3 DNA follows: TGTGCCAGCAGGGGGCCAGGGGAAGGCTACACCTTC.

V and J are TRBV19 and TRBJ1-6, with D unresolved. The CDR3 length is 16 residues. Germline values: CDR1 LNHDA, CDR2 SQIVND (reference sequence). Trimming shortened V by 5 bases and J by 0 bases, and 11 bases separated the two germline ends. CDR3 DNA: TGTGCCAGTAGTGTACAGTCGAGCTCCTATAATTCACCCCTCCACTTT. Amino acids: CASSVQSSSYNSPLHF.

This clone was recorded a few times. The CDR3 loop is CASSDSKGGGADTQYF. As DNA, the CDR3 is TGTGCCAGCAGTGACTCGAAGGGAGGAGGGGCAGATACGCAGTATTTT. The chain uses TRBV6-4 and TRBJ2-3; TRBD2 might be the D (6 bases). Germline loops: CDR1 MRHNA, CDR2 SNTAGT. V lost 0 bases to trimming and J lost 4 bases, with 14 bases between them. There are 16 residues in the CDR3.

The chain recombines TRBV2 with TRBJ2-3; 10 nucleotides match TRBD1. Germline CDR1 reads SNHLY; CDR2 reads FYNNEI. The CDR3 sequence is 18 residues long. With V trimmed by 5 bases and J by 0 bases, 11 bases remained unmatched. The CDR3 DNA reads as TGTGCCAGCAGTAAGAAAGACAGGGGGCGAATGAGCACAGATACGCAGTATTTT. It codes for CASSKKDRGRMSTDTQYF.

The CDR3 is CASSYSNRDTGELFF. CDR3 nucleotides: TGTGCCAGCAGTTACTCGAATCGGGATACCGGGGAGCTGTTTTTT. The chain is built from TRBV6-5 and TRBJ2-2; D is possibly TRBD2 (5 bases). V was clipped by 0 bases and J by 5 bases, with 10 bases between them. This CDR3 contains 15 residues. Per germline, CDR1 MNHEY and CDR2 SVGAGI.

The chain is built from TRBV5-1 and TRBJ2-5; D not resolved. V was trimmed by 4 bases and J by 3 bases, leaving 16 bases between them. This CDR3 has 15 amino acids. CDR1 and CDR2 from the germline V gene are SGHRS and YFSETQ. The CDR3 loop is CASSLSARDEETQYF. The CDR3 DNA reads as TGCGCCAGCAGCCTGTCTGCGAGAGATGAAGAGACCCAGTACTTC.

V usage is TRBV5-6 and J usage is TRBJ2-7; 7 bases are a match to TRBD2. The germline V gene encodes CDR1 SGHDT and CDR2 YYEEEE. V lost 7 bases to trimming and J lost 2 bases; unmatched junction nucleotides: 6. This CDR3 comprises 13 residues. The CDR3 coding sequence is TGTGCCAGCGTGGGGGGGGATCCCTACGAGCAGTACTTC. It yields the protein CASVGGDPYEQYF.

The V and J genes are TRBV5-6 and TRBJ1-3, with 9 bases identical to TRBD1. This CDR3 contains 14 residues. CDR1 is SGHDT and CDR2 is YYEEEE in the germline V gene. Trimming at V came to 2 bases and at J to 9 bases, leaving 6 bases not matched to a gene. The CDR3 DNA sequence: TGTGCCAGCAGCTTTGGGACAGGGTTGAGCACCATATATTTT. Translated, it gives CASSFGTGLSTIYF.

The rearrangement uses TRBV11-3 and TRBJ2-2; no reliable D call. Trimming stripped 2 bases from V and 6 bases from J, with 10 bases between. Germline V lookup: CDR1 SGHNT, CDR2 YENEEA. The CDR3 has 14 amino acids. This CDR3 is CASSLSRFPGELFF. CDR3 nucleotides: TGTGCCAGCAGCTTAAGTCGGTTTCCCGGGGAGCTGTTTTTT.

V usage is TRBV5-6 and J usage is TRBJ1-2; TRBD1 aligns across 7 bases. After removal of 0 bases from V and 8 bases from J, the junction contained 4 bases not matched to a gene. CDR3 length: 13 residues. CDR1 SGHDT and CDR2 YYEEEE come from the germline V gene. CDR3 in amino acids: CASSLGQGEGYTF. CDR3 nucleotides: TGTGCCAGCAGCTTGGGACAGGGTGAGGGCTACACCTTC.

This rearrangement joins TRBV2 to TRBJ2-3; maybe TRBD2 (6 bases). This CDR3 contains 15 residues. Germline CDR1 and CDR2: SNHLY and FYNNEI. V dropped 5 bases and J dropped 0 bases, with 12 bases sitting between them. In DNA form, the CDR3 reads TGTGCCAGCAGTCGGCTAGCGTTTAGCACAGATACGCAGTATTTT. Amino acid sequence: CASSRLAFSTDTQYF.

The chain links TRBV29-1 to TRBJ1-2; 8 bases line up with TRBD1. The CDR3 sequence is 12 residues long. The V segment lost 7 bases and the J segment 3 bases; nucleotides outside the gene matches: 4. The germline V gene has CDR1 SQVTM and CDR2 ANQGSEA. DNA for the CDR3: TGCAGCGCCGCGGACAGGGACTATGGCTACACCTTC. Its translation: CSAADRDYGYTF.

This clone was counted only a few times. The chain has TRBV18 and TRBJ2-7; possibly TRBD1 for D (5 bases). Germline CDR1 reads KGHSH; CDR2 reads LQKENI. V was clipped by 0 bases and J by 3 bases, with 9 bases between them. The CDR3 runs to 14 residues. The CDR3 nucleotides are TGTGCCAGCTCACCACCTTCAGGGTTCTACGAGCAGTACTTC. This encodes CASSPPSGFYEQYF.

V gene TRBV15 combines with J gene TRBJ2-7; TRBD1 matches at 7 bases. Trimming at V came to 1 base and at J to 6 bases, leaving 6 bases not matched to a gene. This CDR3 comprises 14 residues. Germline CDR1 LNHNV, CDR2 YYDKDF (reference sequence). The CDR3 protein is CATSRAIGGGEQYF. In DNA, the CDR3 is TGTGCCACCAGCAGAGCGATAGGGGGCGGCGAGCAGTACTTC.

V and J are TRBV29-1 and TRBJ2-7; 12 nucleotides match TRBD1. Germline CDR1 reads SQVTM; CDR2 reads ANQGSEA. CDR3 length: 15 amino acids. V gave up 7 bases and J gave up 4 bases; unmatched junction bases: 11. The CDR3 sequence: CSAVPGTGGGYEQYF. Here the CDR3 DNA reads TGCAGCGCCGTCCCGGGGACAGGGGGCGGGTACGAGCAGTACTTC.

V gene TRBV10-3 combines with J gene TRBJ2-5; maybe TRBD1 (5 bases). In germline, CDR1 is ENHRY, CDR2 SYGVKD. The CDR3 contains 14 residues. The germline V and J ends were trimmed by 6 bases and 5 bases, with 16 bases remaining between them. CDR3: CAIRPHQGSETQYF. In nucleotides, the CDR3 is TGTGCCATCAGACCTCACCAGGGATCGGAGACCCAGTACTTC.

The chain links TRBV10-3 to TRBJ1-6, with TRBD1 matching 9 bases. The ends lost 2 bases at V and 10 bases at J; junction bases unmatched: 9. The CDR3 is 16 amino acids. CDR1 is ENHRY and CDR2 is SYGVKD in the germline V gene. The CDR3 spells CAISETGQGSLSPLHF. The CDR3 DNA follows: TGTGCCATCAGTGAGACGGGACAGGGAAGTTTATCACCCCTCCACTTT.

J is TRBJ1-5 and V is TRBV19; D call uncertain. V was pared by 7 bases and J by 6 bases, with 19 bases between. The germline V gene encodes CDR1 LNHDA and CDR2 SQIVND (reference sequence). There are 15 residues in the CDR3. The chain's CDR3 is CASIKNRENGQPQHF. The CDR3 DNA reads TGTGCCAGTATTAAGAATAGGGAGAACGGTCAGCCCCAGCATTTT.

This clone was observed at least ten times. J is TRBJ1-2 and V is TRBV28, with D hard to call. V shed 5 bases and J shed 8 bases, with 9 bases lying between them. The CDR3 sequence is 11 residues long. Germline V lookup: CDR1 MDHEN, CDR2 SYDVKM. Here the CDR3 DNA reads TGTGCCAGCAGTACAGTTGAAGGCTACACCTTC. The encoded protein is CASSTVEGYTF.